These T cell receptor beta chains were read from a single sample in a study of shared clonotypes between healthy human individuals. Some clones are missing from TCRdb's copy, which holds only in-frame ones; the method was immunoSEQ multiplex PCR. Altogether millions of clones are present, roughly nine tenths being singletons, with the ten largest covering around 0.15%. What was sequenced was naive CD4+ T cells sorted from blood. The receptors shown here come from a man aged 18 to 30 in good health. CDR3s include the opening cysteine and the closing phenylalanine or tryptophan. D genes are given only for firm matches. Only some rows state a clone size, as once, few, many or a class for expanded clones.

few	-	TRBV28	TRBJ1-5	CASSPDSNQPQHF	TGTGCCAGCAGCCCCGACAGTAATCAGCCCCAGCATTTT
-	-	TRBV29-1	TRBJ1-1	CSVEGVRRADTEAFF	TGCAGCGTTGAAGGAGTGCGGAGGGCGGACACTGAAGCTTTCTTT
-	TRBD1	TRBV19	TRBJ1-2	CASNRDRGYGYTF	TGTGCCAGTAACCGGGACAGGGGCTATGGCTACACCTTC
-	TRBD1	TRBV6-6	TRBJ2-7	CASSYARGLSYEQYF	TGTGCCAGCAGTTACGCTAGGGGGCTTAGTTACGAGCAGTACTTC
-	TRBD1	TRBV6-1	TRBJ2-7	CASSEPGRGYEQYF	TGTGCCAGCAGTGAACCCGGCAGGGGGTACGAGCAGTACTTC
-	-	TRBV5-1	TRBJ2-5	CASSLRTDQETQYF	TGCGCCAGCAGCTTAAGGACAGACCAAGAGACCCAGTACTTC
-	TRBD1	TRBV7-2	TRBJ2-7	CASSPVGTGPYEQYF	TGTGCCAGCAGTCCCGTTGGGACAGGCCCCTACGAGCAGTACTTC
-	-	TRBV5-4	TRBJ2-3	CASSLWGPNTQYF	TGTGCCAGCAGCTTGTGGGGCCCAAATACGCAGTATTTT
-	-	TRBV6-1	TRBJ2-7	CASTKPLSYEQYF	TGTGCCAGCACCAAGCCCCTCTCCTACGAGCAGTACTTC
-	-	TRBV2	TRBJ2-7	CASRRDGAYEQYF	TGTGCCAGCAGAAGGGACGGAGCCTACGAGCAGTACTTC
few	-	TRBV28	TRBJ1-4	CASSSRLPNEKLFF	TGTGCCAGCAGTTCGCGGCTTCCGAATGAAAAACTGTTTTTT
-	-	TRBV2	TRBJ2-6	CASSEAQGSGGANVLTF	TGTGCCAGCAGTGAGGCCCAGGGGTCAGGTGGGGCCAACGTCCTGACTTTC
-	-	TRBV7-2	TRBJ2-5	CASSPPLGTQYF	TGTGCCAGCAGCCCCCCCCTTGGGACCCAGTACTTC
-	-	TRBV23-1	TRBJ2-7	CASSHYSASPLPMYEQYF	TGCGCCAGCAGTCATTACTCGGCCTCACCATTACCCATGTACGAGCAGTACTTC
-	-	TRBV5-1	TRBJ2-7	CASSSSSYEQYF	TGCGCCAGCAGCTCGAGCTCCTACGAGCAGTACTTC
-	-	TRBV30	TRBJ2-7	CAWSVRSRGISGEQYF	TGTGCCTGGAGTGTACGGAGTAGAGGGATTTCAGGCGAGCAGTACTTC
-	TRBD1	TRBV7-7	TRBJ1-2	CASSLDEGAWADYGYTF	TGTGCTAGCAGCTTAGATGAGGGGGCTTGGGCGGACTATGGCTACACCTTC
once	TRBD2	TRBV7-3	TRBJ2-3	CASSLSGGPTDTQYF	TGTGCCAGCAGCTTAAGCGGGGGACCCACAGATACGCAGTATTTT
-	-	TRBV11-3	TRBJ2-1	CASSRIGTYNEQFF	TGTGCCAGCAGCCGAATCGGGACCTACAATGAGCAGTTCTTC
-	TRBD1	TRBV6-5	TRBJ2-3	CASSYSDRATFGTQYF	TGTGCCAGCAGTTACTCCGACAGGGCAACCTTCGGTACGCAGTATTTT
-	-	TRBV5-8	TRBJ1-5	CATPSKRGQPQHF	TGTGCCACTCCTAGCAAGAGGGGGCAGCCCCAGCATTTT
-	-	TRBV5-1	TRBJ2-1	CASSLVSTGATYNEQFF	TGCGCCAGCAGCTTGGTCTCGACGGGGGCCACCTACAATGAGCAGTTCTTC
few	-	TRBV2	TRBJ1-1	CASSDGPNTEAFF	TGTGCCAGCAGTGACGGCCCAAACACTGAAGCTTTCTTT
-	-	TRBV18	TRBJ1-1	CASSAGVLNTEAFF	TGTGCCAGCTCAGCAGGGGTACTGAACACTGAAGCTTTCTTT
-	-	TRBV5-1	TRBJ2-1	CASSLVVAASYNEQFF	TGCGCCAGCAGCTTGGTAGTGGCGGCCTCCTACAATGAGCAGTTCTTC
-	-	TRBV6-5	TRBJ2-1	CASSYEGSAYNEQFF	TGTGCCAGCAGTTACGAGGGGAGCGCCTACAATGAGCAGTTCTTC
-	-	TRBV11-2	TRBJ2-5	CASSPLQGGSGETQYF	TGTGCCAGCAGCCCACTTCAAGGGGGGTCAGGAGAGACCCAGTACTTC
-	TRBD1	TRBV7-2	TRBJ1-2	CASSLGQGNYGYTF	TGTGCCAGCAGCTTAGGACAGGGAAACTATGGCTACACCTTC
-	TRBD1	TRBV10-2	TRBJ2-3	CASSESPTGGDTQYF	TGCGCCAGCAGTGAGTCCCCGACAGGGGGTGATACGCAGTATTTT
-	-	TRBV9	TRBJ2-5	CASSVDGYFQETQYF	TGTGCCAGCAGCGTAGACGGTTACTTCCAAGAGACCCAGTACTTC
-	TRBD1	TRBV9	TRBJ2-5	CASSVALGQGQETQYF	TGTGCCAGCAGCGTAGCCCTGGGACAGGGCCAAGAGACCCAGTACTTC
-	-	TRBV20-1	TRBJ1-2	CSARLYGYTF	TGCAGTGCTAGACTCTATGGCTACACCTTC
-	TRBD1	TRBV7-9	TRBJ2-4	CASSRDSSTKNIQYF	TGTGCCAGCAGTCGGGACAGTTCAACCAAAAACATTCAGTACTTC
-	-	TRBV21-1	TRBJ1-5	CASRRTGVVQPQHF	TGTGCCAGCAGAAGGACAGGGGTGGTTCAGCCCCAGCATTTT
-	-	TRBV6-1	TRBJ1-1	CASSSEYRTEAFF	TGTGCCAGCAGCAGTGAGTACCGCACTGAAGCTTTCTTT
-	-	TRBV11-2	TRBJ2-7	CASSWGDEQYF	TGTGCCAGCAGCTGGGGGGACGAGCAGTACTTC
-	-	TRBV7-3	TRBJ2-5	CASSLGDTETQYF	TGTGCCAGCAGCTTGGGTGACACGGAGACCCAGTACTTC
-	-	TRBV10-1	TRBJ2-3	CASSDRRTPGTDTQYF	TGCGCCAGCAGTGATCGGAGGACCCCTGGCACAGATACGCAGTATTTT
-	TRBD1	TRBV9	TRBJ1-5	CASSGQGAEQPQHF	TGTGCCAGCAGTGGACAGGGGGCGGAACAGCCCCAGCATTTT
-	-	TRBV13	TRBJ1-4	CASSLNQAGEKLFF	TGTGCCAGCAGCTTAAACCAGGCCGGTGAAAAACTGTTTTTT